This paragraph reports one T cell receptor (beta chain). The data are from a study of blood T cells in healthy people across ages. Study at large: About one barcoded beta molecule per two T cells was the capture yield of template switching.

V lost 2 bases to trimming and J lost 4 bases, with 11 bases between them. This CDR3 region has 14 residues. Germline V gene data show CDR1 as LGHDT and CDR2 as YNNKEL (reference sequence). Primers used in a second PCR of roughly 6 to 11 cycles were a sample-barcoded 5' primer and a J-beta primer mix. Each cDNA molecule received a tag from a template-switch adaptor that had 12 random nucleotides. MiXCR, run by TCRdb on the 5' RACE reads, gives a single entry per CDR3 protein. The sample consists of around 650,000 distinct CDR3 sequences, about 32% of them appearing once. This receptor was identified in a woman older than 75 in good health. This chain links TRBV3-1 with TRBJ1-1; D not resolved. The sample consisted of blood. CDR3 region: CASSQRRVTTEAFF. The CDR3 bases are TGTGCCAGCAGCCAAAGGAGGGTGACCACTGAAGCTTTCTTT.